These 28 T cell receptor beta chains were sequenced from one sample in a study of cytomegalovirus exposure and HLA in healthy donors. The PCR had 60 Vbeta and 13 Jbeta primers. TCRdb keeps only in-frame clones here, not all; method: immunoSEQ multiplex PCR. This table has 70,000 to 95,000 clones, over 75% appearing once. The specimen sequenced was PBMCs. The receptor set was obtained from a man aged 18-30 years in good health and CMV-seronegative.

This chain connects TRBV6-5 to TRBJ1-4, with 8 bases matching TRBD1. J lost 4 bases, V lost 6 bases, and 4 bases had no gene match. Germline values: CDR1 MNHEY, CDR2 SVGAGI. This CDR3 has 14 residues. CDR3 DNA: TGTGCCAGCAGCCCCGACAGGGGTAATGAAAAACTGTTTTTT. It translates to CASSPDRGNEKLFF.

The chain has TRBV20-1 and TRBJ2-5; tentative D call: TRBD1 (5 bases). With 3 bases removed from V and 7 bases from J, the gap between germline ends came to 9 bases. Per the germline V gene, CDR1 is DFQATT and CDR2 is SNEGSKA (reference sequence). The CDR3 runs 11 residues. This CDR3 is CSARAGRTQYF. DNA of the CDR3: TGCAGTGCTAGGGCAGGGCGGACCCAGTACTTC.

V usage is TRBV7-2 and J usage is TRBJ2-1, with 8 bases identical to TRBD2. The CDR3 extends over 14 amino acids. Germline V gene lookup returns CDR1 SGHTA and CDR2 FQGNSA. Trimming at V came to 4 bases and at J to 7 bases, leaving 6 bases not matched to a gene. The CDR3 spells CASSSTSAVNEQFF. The CDR3 nucleotides read TGTGCCAGCAGCTCGACTAGCGCCGTAAATGAGCAGTTCTTC.

The chain is built from TRBV9 and TRBJ1-1; TRBD1 might be the D (5 bases). V was pared by 0 bases and J by 3 bases, with 9 bases between. This CDR3 contains 14 residues. The germline gives CDR1 SGDLS, CDR2 YYNGEE. CDR3 protein: CASSVGPGDTEAFF. In nucleotides, the CDR3 is TGTGCCAGCAGCGTAGGGCCGGGGGACACTGAAGCTTTCTTT. The entire variable domain, with the rest obtained from reference TRBV9 and TRBJ1-1, is as follows: DSGVTQTPKHLITATGQRVTLRCSPRSGDLSVYWYQQSLDQGLQFLIQYYNGEERAKGNILERFSAQQFPDLHSELNLSSLELGDSALYFCASSVGPGDTEAFFGQGTRLTVV.

This chain uses TRBV29-1 with TRBJ1-1; D possibly corresponds to TRBD1 (5 bases). The CDR3 runs 14 residues. Trimming pared 3 bases from V and 5 bases from J, leaving 16 bases between. Germline lookup yields CDR1 SQVTM and CDR2 ANQGSEA. The CDR3 DNA reads TGCAGCGTTGAGTTTTACGGGGCGGGGACTGAAGCTTTCTTT. Its protein is CSVEFYGAGTEAFF.

This sequence joins TRBV5-1 and TRBJ2-3; D may be TRBD1 (5 bases). The CDR3 sequence is 12 residues long. The V gene lost 5 bases and the J gene lost 4 bases, with 8 bases spanning the gap. Germline assignment: CDR1 SGHRS and CDR2 YFSETQ. This chain's CDR3 is CASSRGADTQYF. CDR3 DNA sequence: TGCGCCAGCAGTAGGGGCGCAGATACGCAGTATTTT.

This clone has a handful of counts. The chain joins TRBV30 to TRBJ1-1, with unresolved D. The CDR3 consists of 13 residues. The V and J ends lost 1 base and 3 bases respectively, with 9 bases between them. Germline V CDR1 and CDR2: GTSNPN, SVGIG (reference sequence). The CDR3 bases are TGTGCCTGGAGTGCCCAGAGGCACACTGAAGCTTTCTTT. Its protein product is CAWSAQRHTEAFF.

This sequence joins TRBV7-8 and TRBJ2-5, with D perhaps TRBD1 (5 bases). Germline V gene data show CDR1 as SGHVS and CDR2 as FQNEAQ. This CDR3 contains 13 residues. The ends were cut back, 7 bases at V and 0 bases at J, with 9 bases in the middle. CDR3 DNA: TGTGCCAGCACCCCGGACAACCAAGAGACCCAGTACTTC. It is translated as CASTPDNQETQYF.

This rearrangement joins TRBV29-1 to TRBJ1-3; D gene uncertain. The ends were cut back, 4 bases at V and 3 bases at J, with 10 bases in the middle. Germline values: CDR1 SQVTM, CDR2 ANQGSEA. The CDR3 totals 13 residues. The CDR3 DNA sequence: TGCAGCGTTGGGAGTAGGCTTGGAAACACCATATATTTT. It yields the protein CSVGSRLGNTIYF.

Turning to this clone: A read error may produce the germline difference seen at one junction end. The V gene is TRBV10-1, the J gene TRBJ2-1; 14 bases align to TRBD2. CDR3 length: 14 residues. CDR1 WNHNN and CDR2 SYGVQD come from the germline V gene (reference sequence). CDR3 in amino acids: CASSEGLAGGLKIF. The CDR3 nucleotides read TGCGCCAGCAGTGAAGGACTAGCGGGGGGCCTTAAGATCTTC.

This clone was found a few times. This chain connects TRBV4-1 to TRBJ2-7; no definite D call. The germline V and J ends were trimmed by 0 bases and 0 bases, with 6 bases remaining between them. Germline V gene sequence: CDR1 MGHRA, CDR2 YSYEKL. The CDR3 has 14 residues. This CDR3 is CASSQDEVSYEQYF. In DNA, the CDR3 is TGCGCCAGCAGCCAAGATGAGGTCTCCTACGAGCAGTACTTC.

This rearrangement joins TRBV29-1 to TRBJ2-3, with 8 bases lining up with TRBD1. With 5 bases clipped from V and 2 bases from J, the junction kept 3 bases outside the gene matches. Germline loops: CDR1 SQVTM, CDR2 ANQGSEA. The CDR3 has 13 amino acids. Written as DNA, the CDR3 is TGCAGCGTTAGACAGGGGTACACAGATACGCAGTATTTT. This sequence encodes CSVRQGYTDTQYF.

The chain is built from TRBV2 and TRBJ2-2; weak D call: TRBD2 (5 bases). The V gene's germline CDR1 is SNHLY and CDR2 FYNNEI. V dropped 7 bases and J dropped 4 bases, with 13 bases sitting between them. There are 14 residues in the CDR3. The CDR3 sequence: CASMYGLATGELFF. CDR3 nucleotides: TGTGCCAGCATGTACGGCCTAGCCACCGGGGAGCTGTTTTTT.

The chain has TRBV5-1 and TRBJ2-7, with D unresolved. CDR3 size: 11 residues. Germline V lookup: CDR1 SGHRS, CDR2 YFSETQ. V dropped 3 bases and J dropped 7 bases, with 8 bases sitting between them. CDR3 in DNA: TGCGCCAGCAGCTACTCACGGGAGCAGTACTTC. It encodes CASSYSREQYF. The full variable domain, with the rest looked up from reference TRBV5-1 and TRBJ2-7, is KAGVTQTPRYLIKTRGQQVTLSCSPISGHRSVSWYQQTPGQGLQFLFEYFSETQRNKGNFPGRFSGRQFSNSRSEMNVSTLELGDSALYLCASSYSREQYFGPGTRLTVT.

A note on this clone: At one end, the junction sequence differs from germline, possibly due to a read error. The chain is built from TRBV7-9 and TRBJ2-3, with D tentatively TRBD2 (7 bases). The length of the CDR3 is 16 residues. Germline V lookup: CDR1 SEHNR, CDR2 FQNEAQ (reference sequence). The CDR3 coding sequence is TGTTCCAGCAGCGCCATTAGGGGGGGGGCCACAGATACGCAGTATTTT. Protein product: CSSSAIRGGATDTQYF. The entire variable domain, with the rest obtained from reference TRBV7-9 and TRBJ2-3, is as follows: DTGVSQNPRHKITKRGQNVTFRCDPISEHNRLYWYRQTLGQGPEFLTYFQNEAQLEKSRLLSDRFSAERPKGSFSTLEIQRTEQGDSAMYLCSSSAIRGGATDTQYFGPGTRLTVL.

V gene TRBV4-1 combines with J gene TRBJ2-7; perhaps TRBD2 as D (6 bases). V was clipped by 0 bases and J by 0 bases, with 9 bases between them. This CDR3 has 15 amino acids. The germline V gene encodes CDR1 MGHRA and CDR2 YSYEKL. The CDR3 sequence: CASSQDAGHSYEQYF. The DNA for the CDR3 is TGCGCCAGCAGCCAAGACGCGGGGCACTCCTACGAGCAGTACTTC.

V and J are TRBV7-9 and TRBJ2-7; 10 nucleotides match TRBD1. Germline CDR1 and CDR2: SEHNR and FQNEAQ (reference sequence). The CDR3 covers 14 residues. Trimming cost V 5 bases and J 10 bases; bases outside gene matches: 11. CDR3 region: CASSIGQGDGRQYF. The DNA of the CDR3 is TGTGCCAGCAGCATCGGACAGGGGGATGGTCGTCAGTACTTC.

This clone turned up a few times. The sample carries other DNA sequences with the same CDR3. V and J are TRBV18 and TRBJ1-1; D is ambiguous. V lost 0 bases and J lost 0, with 5 bases in between. The CDR3 has 14 residues. CDR1 KGHSH and CDR2 LQKENI come from the germline V gene. The CDR3 coding sequence is TGTGCCAGCTCACCACCGTCCATGAACACTGAAGCTTTCTTT. Its protein is CASSPPSMNTEAFF.

The chain combines TRBV5-1 with TRBJ2-7, with 11 bases identical to TRBD2. The CDR3 is made up of 14 amino acids. Looked up from germline, CDR1 is SGHRS and CDR2 is YFSETQ. J lost 4 bases, V lost 4 bases, and 4 bases had no gene match. CDR3 nucleotides: TGCGCCAGCAGCATTACTAGCGGGAGTTACGAGCAGTACTTC. Its protein is CASSITSGSYEQYF.

In DNA, the CDR3 is TGTGCCAGCAGCGCCTCCGGGACAGGAGGGGAGACCCAGTACTTC. Amino acid sequence: CASSASGTGGETQYF. V usage is TRBV5-5 and J usage is TRBJ2-5, with 8 bases matching TRBD1. This CDR3 is 15 amino acids long. The trim removed 4 bases at V and 5 bases at J, leaving 10 bases unmatched. Germline lookup yields CDR1 SGHKS and CDR2 YYEKEE (reference sequence). Complete variable domain (other parts from reference TRBV5-5 and TRBJ2-5): DAGVTQSPTHLIKTRGQQVTLRCSPISGHKSVSWYQQVLGQGPQFIFQYYEKEERGRGNFPDRFSARQFPNYSSELNVNALLLGDSALYLCASSASGTGGETQYFGPGTRLLVL.

V gene TRBV19 combines with J gene TRBJ1-1; possible D gene TRBD1, 5 bases. Trimming left V 4 bases short and J 3 bases short, with 15 bases between. Germline loops: CDR1 LNHDA, CDR2 SQIVND (reference sequence). The CDR3 is 15 residues long. CDR3 coding DNA: TGTGCCAGTAGTACAGGGCGACTAGCGTACACTGAAGCTTTCTTT. Translating it yields CASSTGRLAYTEAFF.

The chain links TRBV30 to TRBJ2-1, with 9 bases that match TRBD2. Per the germline V gene, CDR1 is GTSNPN and CDR2 is SVGIG (reference sequence). CDR3 size: 16 residues. V lost 0 bases and J lost 6; bases outside the gene matches: 9. The DNA for the CDR3 is TGTGCCTGGAGTGTATGGCTAGCGGGGATCTCCAATGAGCAGTTCTTC. Protein product: CAWSVWLAGISNEQFF.

The chain recombines TRBV10-2 with TRBJ1-3, with 9 bases lining up with TRBD1. Germline CDR1 is WSHSY and CDR2 is SAAADI. This CDR3 has 15 amino acids. V lost 8 bases to trimming and J lost 1 base; unmatched junction nucleotides: 6. The CDR3 DNA reads as TGCGCCAGCGGTACAGGGGGCGCATCTGGAAACACCATATATTTT. Translated: CASGTGGASGNTIYF.

The chain joins TRBV6-1 to TRBJ2-7, with 7 nucleotides matching TRBD2. J was trimmed by 2 bases and V by 0 bases; bases with no gene match: 4. The CDR3 is made up of 15 amino acids. Germline V gene sequence: CDR1 MNHNS, CDR2 SASEGT. The CDR3 sequence: CASSEASGDPYEQYF. CDR3 sequence (DNA): TGTGCCAGCAGTGAAGCGAGCGGGGACCCCTACGAGCAGTACTTC.

This clone occurred once. V and J are TRBV5-4 and TRBJ1-1; 9 bases agree with TRBD1. CDR3 length: 14 amino acids. Germline CDR1 SGHNT, CDR2 YYREEE (reference sequence). With 4 bases clipped from V and 4 bases from J, the junction kept 5 bases outside the gene matches. In DNA, the CDR3 is TGTGCCAGCAGCGTCCCGGGACAGGGCACTGAAGCTTTCTTT. Encoded protein: CASSVPGQGTEAFF.

This clone was picked up a small number of times. The chain uses TRBV5-6 and TRBJ1-3; D not resolved. In germline, CDR1 is SGHDT, CDR2 YYEEEE. This CDR3 spans 16 amino acids. V dropped 2 bases and J dropped 4 bases, with 16 bases sitting between them. In DNA, the CDR3 is TGTGCCAGCAGCTTAACAGAATCCGAAGGAGGAAACACCATATATTTT. This encodes CASSLTESEGGNTIYF.

V and J are TRBV27 and TRBJ1-2; D perhaps matches TRBD1 (5 bases). Per germline, CDR1 MNHEY and CDR2 SMNVEV (reference sequence). Trimming removed 3 bases at V and 6 bases at J, with 11 bases between. The CDR3 is 13 amino acids. The CDR3 here is CASSFGGGDGYTF. The DNA of the CDR3 is TGTGCCAGCAGTTTTGGCGGGGGGGATGGCTACACCTTC.

The chain is built from TRBV10-1 and TRBJ1-2; TRBD1 agrees at 7 bases. CDR1 and CDR2 from the germline V gene are WNHNN and SYGVQD (reference sequence). The trim removed 9 bases at V and 4 bases at J, leaving 8 bases unmatched. The CDR3 totals 13 residues. Here the CDR3 reads CARPIQGSYGYTF. The CDR3 region has the DNA TGCGCCAGACCGATACAGGGGAGCTATGGCTACACCTTC.